This section outlines one TCR beta chain sequence together with its context. This clone showed up just once. Its antigen target is currently unknown. The input lacks base qualities; no much larger clone sits a single base away. Enrolling through a virtual design, the prospective study's participants ranged in age from roughly 18 to 95 years and lived across approximately 25 United States geographic areas. In the prospective study, participants were assigned to cohorts based on the clinical history participants reported in a screening survey and a study questionnaire. For ImmuneRACE Cohort 3, a participant was defined as recovered based on two consecutive negative NP/OP PCR tests, clearance by a healthcare professional, or resolution of symptoms. Mobile phlebotomists in the prospective study collected whole blood, serum and a nasopharyngeal or oropharyngeal swab from every participant. Participants in the prospective study had the option to provide additional blood draws and questionnaires over an approximately 2-month period. Blood samples from the prospective study were shipped frozen or at room temperature prior to DNA extraction.

From the germline V gene, CDR1 is SGHRS and CDR2 is YFSETQ. The germline V end is reduced by 5 bases and the J end by 1 base; junction bases left unmatched: 6. The CDR3 goes from the cysteine to the phenylalanine over 16 residues. The only DNA kept is the CDR3, 48 bases in frame from the first base. These data belong to a study of blood T cell repertoires in COVID-19 (dated by TCRdb to between 2020 and 2021). For the wider study: The collaborator samples originated in the United States, Italy and Spain and spanned the acute and convalescent phases of COVID-19. Deeply sampled blood TCRbeta repertoires from subjects exposed to, actively infected with, or recovered from COVID-19 were included in the dataset. HLA class I and class II types, where available, came from metadata supplied by the sample provider rather than from assay-based typing. A de-identified subject ID, COVID-19 status, age in years and sex were almost always included in the sample metadata. The material from the prospective study consisted of cDNA or gDNA derived from T cells, B-cell-depleted T cells, or PBMCs. The repertoires were made available in a free public database intended to serve as a resource for research on the immune response to SARS-CoV-2. Samples came from the ongoing ImmuneRACE study (first 160 participants) plus 1,254 subjects from 6 global collaborators. Study-level results and caveats: How much clinical and demographic metadata was included differed by source and by participant, and the metadata was provided uncurated.

TCRbeta CDR3 regions were amplified from genomic DNA using the immunoSEQ Assay, a bias-controlled multiplex PCR. The study's processing was this. The number of nucleated cells in each sample was estimated from the amplification of reference gene primers within the assay. To quantify the absolute abundance of each unique TCRbeta CDR3 rearrangement, sequence reads were collapsed and filtered. Productive Simpson clonality was computed per sample as the square root of Simpson's diversity index over productive rearrangements. TCRdb's version of the immuneACCESS table is confined to in-frame rearrangements and falls short of the full clone set. An unresolved V gene accounts for under half of the shortfall where checked; the remainder is of unknown origin. V, J and clone size derive from that table, while D and trimming were established from the DNA sequence. Counted in this sample were about 480,000 clones; roughly 90% of them appeared once. Jointly, the top ten make up 1.5% to 2% of the sample.

This clonotype was sampled from a woman between 40 and 55 years old who had recovered from COVID-19. The sequence links TRBV5-1 to TRBJ2-1, and 10 bases in between align with TRBD2. Sequenced: PBMCs or T cells enriched from blood (not recorded which). CDR3 protein: CASRPGLATSYNEQFF. The DNA reads as follows: TGCGCCAGCAGACCGGGACTAGCGACATCCTACAATGAGCAGTTCTTC.